The 7 T cell receptor beta chains below were found in one sample sequenced in a study of monozygotic twins with inflammatory bowel disease. TCRdb re-called the 5' RACE reads and catalogs CDR3 proteins one per entry, DNA excluded. This table holds more than 350,000 distinct CDR3 sequences. Sequences were obtained from blood. The origin of the receptors is a human donor with ulcerative colitis or Crohn's disease, or a healthy co-twin of an affected twin (not recorded which).

The rearrangement uses TRBV2 and TRBJ2-1; the D call of TRBD2 rests on TCRdb alone, since no DNA is present to check it. Per germline, CDR1 SNHLY and CDR2 FYNNEI. The CDR3 has 18 amino acids. CDR3 residues: CASSESPSGRYSYNEQFF.

This chain joins TRBV6-2 or TRBV6-3 and TRBJ1-1; TCRdb selects TRBD1, and the lack of DNA leaves this call unchecked. Germline assignment: CDR1 MNHEY and CDR2 SVGEGT. The CDR3 sequence is 11 residues long. CDR3 region: CASRDRFEAFF.

The genes are TRBV7-9 and TRBJ1-1; TCRdb lists TRBD1, though no DNA is available to test this call. The CDR3 runs 15 residues. Per germline, CDR1 SEHNR and CDR2 FQNEAQ (reference sequence). Here the CDR3 reads CASSLALTGGTEAFF.

V gene TRBV5-1 combines with J gene TRBJ2-1; the TCRdb call, TRBD2, lacks DNA for checking. CDR1 is SGHRS and CDR2 is YFSETQ in the germline V gene. The length of the CDR3 is 16 residues. The chain's CDR3 is CASSSRAGGDYNEQFF.

V gene TRBV27 combines with J gene TRBJ2-1; TCRdb outputs TRBD2, but without DNA this stays unchecked. Germline CDR1 is MNHEY and CDR2 is SMNVEV (reference sequence). The CDR3 is 18 residues long. Here the CDR3 reads CASSLYTPPAGGGNEQFF.

The rearrangement uses TRBV7-6 and TRBJ2-1; the TRBD2 assignment by TCRdb is unverifiable without DNA. CDR1 SGHVS and CDR2 FNYEAQ come from the germline V gene. This CDR3 has 15 amino acids. CDR3 sequence: CASSASSGRAHEQFF.

J is TRBJ1-5 and V is TRBV5-1; the TRBD1 assignment by TCRdb is unverifiable without DNA. The CDR3 totals 14 residues. Germline CDR1 reads SGHRS; CDR2 reads YFSETQ. The CDR3 here is CASSLGQGTQPQHF.